The present T cell receptor beta chain was sequenced within a study of T cells in localized non-small cell lung cancer. Measured with immunoSEQ multiplex PCR; TCRdb has only the in-frame clones, and not every one. The sample holds more than 1,200 clones, around 20% seen once. Germline V gene data show CDR1 as WSHSY and CDR2 as SAAADI. V was clipped by 4 bases and J by 6 bases, with 15 bases between them. There are 14 residues in the CDR3. Here the sequenced sample was normal lung tissue next to the tumor, taken before any cancer treatment. This receptor was taken from a male donor at least 60 years old with stage I squamous cell lung carcinoma. V and J are TRBV10-2 and TRBJ1-2; D is ambiguous. CDR3 loop: CASSVRILEHGYTF. In nucleotides, the CDR3 is TGCGCCAGCAGTGTCCGTATTTTAGAGCATGGCTACACCTTC.